This T cell receptor beta chain was identified in a study of blood T cells in healthy people across ages. Study-level points and caveats: Long-lived and aged donors differed, with more naive CD4+ cells and higher diversity in the long-lived.

Every sample had a minimum of 7 million PBMCs isolated. The authors ran a second PCR of about 7 to 12 cycles using a sample-barcoded 5' primer and a J-beta primer mix. One entry per CDR3 protein results from TCRdb running MiXCR on the 5' RACE reads. The table records approximately 900,000 distinct CDR3 sequences, almost 30% of them present only once. V dropped 2 bases and J dropped 7; count of bases not matched to a gene: 3. The germline CDR1 and CDR2 sequences are SGHRS and YFSETQ. The CDR3 is 15 amino acids. This clonotype was picked up many times. The antigen is unknown. A further study also used this sample, focusing on T cells of mothers and their children. That publication notes: Whatever RNA was extracted went entirely into cDNA synthesis, at roughly 1.6 ug per 15 ul. With unrelated pairs as the comparison, related mother-child pairs had a slightly higher overlap that was not significant.

Specimen: blood. The gene calls are TRBV5-1 and TRBJ2-1; 13 bases fit TRBD2. This TCR derives from a woman in her thirties or forties in good health. CDR3 loop: CASSFGLAGDNEQFF. In DNA, the CDR3 is TGCGCCAGCAGCTTTGGACTAGCGGGGGATAATGAGCAGTTCTTC.